What follows are 12 T cell receptor beta chains derived from one specimen sequenced in a study of Ad26.COV2.S vaccination and SARS-CoV-2 variants. Treatment denoted: 19 received Ad26.COV2.S at low or high dose, single or two shots; roughly 5 received placebo; per-sample allocation not given. Repertoires come from day 63 after the first vaccine or placebo injection. Using immunoSEQ multiplex PCR, the repertoire was profiled, and TCRdb retains in-frame clones only, with some absent. The sample lists 350,000 to 400,000 clones, approximately 91% occurring once. The sample was peripheral blood, taken in a trial of Ad26.COV2.S vaccine versus placebo. Receptor source: a person between 18 and 59 years old who received the Ad26.COV2.S COVID-19 vaccine or a placebo.

The genes are TRBV29-1 and TRBJ1-1, with D unclear. V lost 4 bases, J lost 4 bases, and 13 bases lay in between. Germline CDR1 reads SQVTM; CDR2 reads ANQGSEA. CDR3 length equals 13 residues. Here the CDR3 reads CSVGGRLVTEAFF. The DNA of the CDR3 is TGCAGCGTTGGAGGCAGGTTGGTCACTGAAGCTTTCTTT.

This chain uses TRBV3-1 (or the pseudogene TRBV3-2) with TRBJ2-3; unclear D gene. V lost 2 bases and J lost 1, with 10 bases in between. In germline, CDR1 is LGHDT, CDR2 YNNKEL (reference sequence). The CDR3 covers 15 residues. The CDR3 DNA is TGTGCCAGCAGCCAACCTGGCATTGGCACAGATACGCAGTATTTT. It yields the protein CASSQPGIGTDTQYF.

This chain joins TRBV4-2 and TRBJ1-4; 7 bases fit TRBD1. The CDR3 has 15 residues. Germline values: CDR1 LGHNA, CDR2 YNFKEQ. J lost 2 bases, V lost 2 bases, and 2 bases had no gene match. This CDR3 is CASSQQTGTNEKLFF. CDR3 nucleotides: TGTGCCAGCAGCCAACAGACAGGGACTAATGAAAAACTGTTTTTT.

The chain recombines TRBV3-1 (or the pseudogene TRBV3-2) with TRBJ2-1; possibly TRBD2 for D (6 bases). The CDR3 loop spans 12 amino acids. V lost 4 bases to trimming and J lost 12 bases, with 13 bases between them. Germline CDR1 LGHDT, CDR2 YNNKEL (reference sequence). For the CDR3, the DNA is TGTGCCAGCAGCCGAGGGGACTTAGGGCAGTTCTTC. Translation gives CASSRGDLGQFF.

The chain recombines TRBV6-5 with TRBJ1-2; a possible D gene is TRBD1 (5 bases). The CDR3 contains 14 residues. The germline CDR1 and CDR2 sequences are MNHEY and SVGAGI. V shed 0 bases and J shed 4 bases, with 9 bases lying between them. CDR3 sequence: CASSYSGVSYGYTF. CDR3 sequence (DNA): TGTGCCAGCAGTTACTCAGGGGTGAGCTATGGCTACACCTTC.

The chain combines TRBV5-5 with TRBJ2-5; 10 bases are a match to TRBD1. The V gene's germline CDR1 is SGHKS and CDR2 YYEKEE (reference sequence). V shed 4 bases, J shed 3 bases, and the junction held 3 bases outside the gene matches. The CDR3 is 14 amino acids. The CDR3 region is CASSTGTGEETQYF. CDR3 coding DNA: TGTGCCAGCAGCACCGGGACAGGGGAAGAGACCCAGTACTTC.

The chain couples TRBV11-2 to TRBJ2-5; perhaps D is TRBD1 or TRBD2 (5 bases each). The germline CDR1 and CDR2 sequences are SGHAT and FQNNGV. The length of the CDR3 is 12 residues. V was trimmed by 8 bases and J by 0 bases, leaving 7 bases between them. The CDR3 DNA follows: TGTGCCAGCTCGGGACACCAAGAGACCCAGTACTTC. Translating it yields CASSGHQETQYF.

CDR3 in DNA: TGTGCCAGCAGCTTAGCGCCCGCAGGGGGCGTAACGTATGGCTACACCTTC. Its translation is CASSLAPAGGVTYGYTF. This sequence joins TRBV7-2 and TRBJ1-2; 8 nucleotides align to TRBD1. Trimming cost V 0 bases and J 5 bases; bases outside gene matches: 11. Germline V CDR1 and CDR2: SGHTA, FQGNSA. This CDR3 spans 17 amino acids.

The chain carries TRBV5-6 and TRBJ2-3, with unresolved D. Trimming stripped 4 bases from V and 6 bases from J, with 18 bases between. The length of the CDR3 is 15 residues. CDR1 is SGHDT and CDR2 is YYEEEE in the germline V gene. The chain's CDR3 is CASSRRARVGDTQYF. In DNA form, the CDR3 reads TGTGCCAGCAGCCGAAGGGCGCGCGTTGGGGATACGCAGTATTTT. Supplemented by reference TRBV5-6 and TRBJ2-3, the full variable domain reads DAGVTQSPTHLIKTRGQQVTLRCSPKSGHDTVSWYQQALGQGPQFIFQYYEEEERQRGNFPDRFSGHQFPNYSSELNVNALLLGDSALYLCASSRRARVGDTQYFGPGTRLTVL.

This clone was detected only a few times. The V gene is TRBV3-1 (or the pseudogene TRBV3-2), the J gene TRBJ1-2; the D is unclear. V lost 4 bases and J lost 4, with 16 bases in between. This CDR3 contains 15 residues. CDR1 is LGHDT, CDR2 YNNKEL, per germline (reference sequence). The CDR3 loop reads CASSLRALRGYGYTF. CDR3 coding DNA: TGTGCCAGCAGCCTGAGGGCCCTGCGGGGCTATGGCTACACCTTC.

This rearrangement joins TRBV27 to TRBJ2-7; 9 nucleotides match TRBD1. V was pared by 6 bases and J by 4 bases, with 4 bases of the junction left unmatched. Looked up from germline, CDR1 is MNHEY and CDR2 is SMNVEV (reference sequence). The CDR3 totals 13 residues. CDR3 coding DNA: TGTGCCAGCAGGCCCGGGACAGGGTACGAGCAGTACTTC. Amino acid sequence: CASRPGTGYEQYF.

The chain carries TRBV6-2 or TRBV6-3 and TRBJ1-5; 10 bases align to TRBD1. V shed 6 bases, J shed 1 base, and the junction held 12 bases outside the gene matches. Germline CDR1 MNHEY, CDR2 SVGEGT. CDR3 length: 18 amino acids. The CDR3 is CASSWDRGVGGSNQPQHF. The CDR3 DNA reads as TGTGCCAGCAGCTGGGACAGGGGAGTTGGTGGCAGCAATCAGCCCCAGCATTTT.